These T cell receptor beta chains were read from a single sample in a study of CDR3 diversity in severe acne. TCRdb redid the calling of the PCR reads with MiXCR, one entry per CDR3 protein. The sample has some 90,000 distinct CDR3 sequences, around 50% seen once. The sequencing sample was made of blood. All receptors derive from a male donor with severe acne vulgaris. The CDR3 runs from the conserved cysteine through the conserved F or W. A D gene is named only where the DNA matches it firmly. Size is stated for part of the rows, as once, few or many counts, or as a class when the clone is expanded.

D	V	J	size	CDR3	DNA
-	TRBV29-1	TRBJ2-6	-	CSGGWTGAGANVLTF	TGCAGCGGGGGGTGGACCGGGGCTGGGGCCAACGTCCTGACTTTC
-	TRBV28	TRBJ2-5	-	CASSLSSQETQYF	TGTGCCAGCAGTTTATCTAGCCAAGAGACCCAGTACTTC
TRBD1	TRBV5-5	TRBJ1-1	few	CASSLGTGSEAFF	TGTGCCAGCAGCTTGGGGACAGGCTCTGAAGCTTTCTTT
-	TRBV19	TRBJ2-2	-	CASSIWVMNTGELFF	TGTGCCAGTAGTATTTGGGTCATGAACACCGGGGAGCTGTTTTTT
TRBD2	TRBV7-7	TRBJ2-1	many	CASSETSGSNYNEQFF	TGTGCTAGCAGCGAAACTAGCGGGAGTAACTACAATGAGCAGTTCTTC
-	TRBV7-9	TRBJ2-3	-	CASSQQLATPTDMQYF	TGTGCCAGCAGCCAGCAGCTAGCGACTCCTACAGATATGCAGTATTTT
-	TRBV10-3	TRBJ2-7	-	CAIAGTYEQCF	TGTGCCATTGCAGGGACCTACGAGCAGTGCTTC
-	TRBV20-1	TRBJ2-2	-	CSAKRGDRGTGELFF	TGCAGTGCCAAGAGGGGGGATCGGGGCACCGGGGAGCTGTTTTTT
-	TRBV7-8	TRBJ1-3	-	CASSSRGSGNTIYF	TGTGCCAGCAGCTCTCGGGGCTCTGGAAACACCATATATTTT
-	TRBV2	TRBJ1-2	-	CAGSEEAHSGYTF	TGTGCCGGCAGTGAAGAGGCCCACTCTGGCTACACCTTC
TRBD1	TRBV5-1	TRBJ2-3	many	CASSLSGQGMLTDTQYF	TGCGCCAGCAGCTTGTCGGGACAGGGGATGCTCACAGATACGCAGTATTTT
-	TRBV9	TRBJ2-2	few	CASSVGRGANTGELFF	TGTGCCAGCAGCGTAGGTCGTGGGGCGAACACCGGGGAGCTGTTTTTT